Described below is a single T cell receptor (beta chain) sequence and its context. V lost 4 bases, J lost 3 bases, and 10 bases lay in between. Germline V gene sequence: CDR1 MDHEN, CDR2 SYDVKM. The CDR3 loop spans 13 amino acids. The time point here: sample taken at primary tumor resection. Tumor, nontumor lung or frozen PBMC supplied whole RNA, sequenced without sorting. The data derive from a study of spatial heterogeneity in lung cancer. Every cDNA TCR molecule received its own unique molecular identifier. TCRdb reprocessed the 5' RACE reads with MiXCR, giving one entry per CDR3 protein. The sample has approximately 66,000 distinct CDR3 sequences, roughly 6.6% seen once.

This material consisted of PBMCs, taken at surgery. V is TRBV28 and J is TRBJ2-7, with D hard to call. The receptor was isolated from a female donor with early-stage non-small cell lung cancer. The DNA for the CDR3 is TGTGCCAGCAGTTCCCGACATAGCTACGAGCAGTACGTC. Protein sequence: CASSSRHSYEQYV.